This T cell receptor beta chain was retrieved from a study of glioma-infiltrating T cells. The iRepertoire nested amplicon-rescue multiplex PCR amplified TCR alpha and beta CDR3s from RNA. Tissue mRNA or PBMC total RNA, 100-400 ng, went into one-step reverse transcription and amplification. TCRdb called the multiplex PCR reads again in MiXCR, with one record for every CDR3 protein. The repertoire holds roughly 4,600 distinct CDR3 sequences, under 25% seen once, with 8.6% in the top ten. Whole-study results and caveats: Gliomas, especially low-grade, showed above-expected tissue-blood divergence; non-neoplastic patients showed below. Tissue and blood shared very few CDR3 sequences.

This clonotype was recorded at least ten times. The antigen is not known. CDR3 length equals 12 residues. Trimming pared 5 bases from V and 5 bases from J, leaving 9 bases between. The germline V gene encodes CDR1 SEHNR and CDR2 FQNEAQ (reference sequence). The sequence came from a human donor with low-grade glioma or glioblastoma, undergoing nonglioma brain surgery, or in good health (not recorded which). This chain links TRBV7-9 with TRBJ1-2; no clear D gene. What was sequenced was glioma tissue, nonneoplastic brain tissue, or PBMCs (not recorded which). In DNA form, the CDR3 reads TGTGCCAGCAGCCTGTTGGAGTATGGCTACACCTTC. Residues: CASSLLEYGYTF.